Listed below are T cell receptor beta chains from one sample, sequenced in a study of blood T cell repertoires in COVID-19. Sequenced by immunoSEQ multiplex PCR; TCRdb stores in-frame clones only, minus some. The sample holds around 290,000 clones, 88% seen once. The sample was PBMCs or T cells enriched from blood (not recorded which). These receptor sequences come from a woman in her fifties or sixties in a cohort exposed to, infected with or recovered from COVID-19 (not recorded which). The CDR3 runs from the conserved cysteine through the conserved F or W. Each record gives: V gene, J gene, clone size, D gene, CDR3 DNA, CDR3 protein. D genes are given only for firm matches. Clone size is shown for a subset of rows, as once, few, many or a class of expanded clone.

TRBV28	TRBJ2-3	.	TRBD2	TGTGCCACAAGGACTAGCGGGAGGGCAGATACGCAGTATTTT	CATRTSGRADTQYF
TRBV24-1	TRBJ1-2	.	.	TGTGCCACCAGTGATGGCCCGGGCTATGGCTACACCTTC	CATSDGPGYGYTF
TRBV2	TRBJ1-5	.	.	TGTGCCAGCAGTTCAGCCACAAATCAGCGCCAGCATTTT	CASSSATNQRQHF
TRBV18	TRBJ2-1	.	TRBD2	TGTGCCAGCTCACCAATTCTAGCGGGAGACTACAATGAGCAGTTCTTC	CASSPILAGDYNEQFF
TRBV10-3	TRBJ2-3	.	TRBD1	TGTGCCATCTCCGGGACAGGCCCCACAGATACGCAGTATTTT	CAISGTGPTDTQYF
TRBV12-3/TRBV12-4	TRBJ2-7	.	TRBD2	TGTGCCAGCGGCCGAAGCGGGAGATACGAGCAGTACTTC	CASGRSGRYEQYF
TRBV11-2	TRBJ2-7	.	TRBD1	TGTGCCAGCAGCTCCGGGACAGGGTACGCGGCGCAGTACTTC	CASSSGTGYAAQYF
TRBV6-5	TRBJ1-2	.	.	TGTGCCAGCAGTTACGAGGGTAGAAACTATGGCTACACCTTC	CASSYEGRNYGYTF
TRBV6-5	TRBJ2-5	.	.	TGTGCCAGCACCACCCCGAGAGGGGGGGAGTACTTC	CASTTPRGGEYF
TRBV15	TRBJ2-1	.	.	TGTGCCACCAGCAGATACCCCTCGGGGGAATATGAGCAGTTCTTC	CATSRYPSGEYEQFF
TRBV18	TRBJ2-3	.	TRBD2	TGTGCCAGCTCCCGGGGGGAGGAAAAGACAGATACGCAGTATTTT	CASSRGEEKTDTQYF
TRBV29-1	TRBJ2-1	many	TRBD1	TGCAGCGTTGAACGAGGGACAGATTTCTACAATGAGCAGTTCTTC	CSVERGTDFYNEQFF
TRBV10-3	TRBJ2-3	.	.	TGTGCCATCAGTGATTTTGCGGGAAAGGCATGGGGCACAGATACGCAGTATTTT	CAISDFAGKAWGTDTQYF
TRBV5-1	TRBJ2-5	.	.	TGCGCCAGCAGCTTGGCGAGGCAGCAAAACCAAGAGACCCAGTACTTC	CASSLARQQNQETQYF
TRBV12-5	TRBJ2-1	.	TRBD1	TGTGCTAGTGGCCCCCTCGACAGGGACCCCTACAATGAGCAGTTCTTC	CASGPLDRDPYNEQFF
TRBV4-2	TRBJ2-3	.	.	TGTGCCAGCAGCCAAGAATGGGCCCCCACAGATACGCAGTATTTT	CASSQEWAPTDTQYF
TRBV7-2	TRBJ2-3	.	.	TGTGCCAGCAGGAGGGTCCTCACAGATACGCAGTATTTT	CASRRVLTDTQYF
TRBV15	TRBJ1-2	once	.	TGTGCCACCAGCAGAGGAGCGGTGGACTATGGCTACACCTTC	CATSRGAVDYGYTF
TRBV6-5	TRBJ1-4	.	.	TGTGCCAGCAGCCTCCTGGGGGGGACTAATGAAAAACTGTTTTTT	CASSLLGGTNEKLFF
TRBV4-1	TRBJ1-6	.	.	TGCGCCAGCAGCCAAGAGGGGGCGACAGCGAGCTCCTATAATTCACCCCTCCACTTT	CASSQEGATASSYNSPLHF
TRBV10-3	TRBJ2-1	.	TRBD2	TGTGCCATCAGTGAGTATGAGACTAGCGGCTTCGATGAGCAGTTCTTC	CAISEYETSGFDEQFF
TRBV10-2	TRBJ2-1	.	TRBD2	TGCGCCAGCAGTGAAGGGGGCGGGAGGGTACTTAATGAGCAGTTCTTC	CASSEGGGRVLNEQFF
TRBV5-1	TRBJ1-1	.	TRBD1	TGCGCCAGCAGCTTGTGGGGACAGGGGGGTACTGAAGCTTTCTTT	CASSLWGQGGTEAFF
TRBV6-5	TRBJ2-7	.	TRBD2	TGTGCCAGCAGTCCCGGGACTAACCGATACGAGCAGTACTTC	CASSPGTNRYEQYF
TRBV15	TRBJ1-1	.	.	TGTGCCACCCTACTAGACATGAAGAACACTGAAGCTTTCTTT	CATLLDMKNTEAFF
TRBV6-5	TRBJ1-4	.	TRBD1	TGTGCCAGCAGCTATACAACAGGGGCTAATGAAAAACTGTTTTTT	CASSYTTGANEKLFF